This TCR beta chain was recovered during a study of Ad26.COV2.S vaccination and SARS-CoV-2 variants. Noted treatment: some 20 received Ad26.COV2.S at low or high dose, single or two shots; roughly 5 received placebo; per-sample allocation not given. Samples were taken on day 63 after the first vaccine or placebo injection. On this clone: Its antigen is as yet unknown.

Assay used: immunoSEQ multiplex PCR; TCRdb lists only in-frame clones, some missing. Of 430,000 or so clones in the sample, roughly nine tenths were seen once. Overall study results and limits: Post-vaccination breadth of spike-specific CD8+ and CD4+ T cell responses was reportedly substantial.

Germline CDR1 and CDR2: SGHTA and FQGNSA. V lost 2 bases and J lost 5, with 6 bases in between. The CDR3 spans 12 residues. Material: peripheral blood, obtained in a trial of Ad26.COV2.S vaccine versus placebo. The chain uses TRBV7-2 and TRBJ1-2; D ambiguous. This clonotype was obtained from a person between 18 and 59 years old who received the Ad26.COV2.S COVID-19 vaccine or a placebo. For the CDR3, the DNA is TGTGCCAGCAGCTTATTGTCGTATGGCTACACCTTC. It encodes CASSLLSYGYTF.